The clone carrying this T cell receptor beta chain was recorded once. Antigen unknown. The record originates from a study of cytomegalovirus exposure and HLA in healthy donors. The study's findings and limits: Roughly even sequencing depth across donors was the assumption behind the presence/absence analyses. Later analysis found that TCR beta chains associated with HLA were more clonally expanded than other, equally common chains.

In germline, CDR1 is GTSNPN, CDR2 SVGIG (reference sequence). The CDR3 length is 15 residues. Trimming took 5 bases from V and 6 from J, leaving 20 bases between them. PCR involved 60 Vbeta and 13 Jbeta primers. The method was immunoSEQ multiplex PCR; TCRdb's version includes in-frame clones alone and lacks a portion of them. The sample has some 99,000 clones, less than 80% seen once. The sequence derives from a man in his forties in good health and CMV-seronegative. Material: PBMCs. V gene TRBV30 combines with J gene TRBJ1-5, with D possibly being TRBD1 (6 bases). DNA of the CDR3: TGTGCCTGGGACGGAGGACAGCCCGCTGCTCAGCCCCAGCATTTT. Its translation is CAWDGGQPAAQPQHF.